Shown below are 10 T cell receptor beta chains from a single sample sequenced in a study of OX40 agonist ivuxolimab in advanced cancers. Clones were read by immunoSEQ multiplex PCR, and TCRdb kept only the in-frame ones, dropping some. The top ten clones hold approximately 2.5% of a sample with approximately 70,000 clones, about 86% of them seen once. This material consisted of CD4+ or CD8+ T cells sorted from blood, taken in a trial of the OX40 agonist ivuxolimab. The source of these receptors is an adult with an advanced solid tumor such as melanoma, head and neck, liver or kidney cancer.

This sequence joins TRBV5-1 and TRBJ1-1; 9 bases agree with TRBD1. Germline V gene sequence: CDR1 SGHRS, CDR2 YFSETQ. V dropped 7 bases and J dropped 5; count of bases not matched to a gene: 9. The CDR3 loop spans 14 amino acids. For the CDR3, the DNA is TGCGCCAGCCGACCGGGACAGGGAGGAACTGAAGCTTTCTTT. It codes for CASRPGQGGTEAFF.

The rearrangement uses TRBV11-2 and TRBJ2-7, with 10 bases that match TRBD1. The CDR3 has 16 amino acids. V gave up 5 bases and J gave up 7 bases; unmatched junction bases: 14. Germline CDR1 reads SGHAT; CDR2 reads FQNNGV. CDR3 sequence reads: CASSVSPGTGAMEQYF. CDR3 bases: TGTGCCAGCAGCGTATCTCCCGGGACAGGGGCCATGGAGCAGTACTTC.

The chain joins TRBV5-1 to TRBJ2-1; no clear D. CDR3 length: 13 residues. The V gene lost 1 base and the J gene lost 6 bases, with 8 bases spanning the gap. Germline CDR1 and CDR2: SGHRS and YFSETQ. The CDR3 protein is CASSLYSVNEQFF. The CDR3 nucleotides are TGCGCCAGCAGCTTGTACAGCGTCAATGAGCAGTTCTTC.

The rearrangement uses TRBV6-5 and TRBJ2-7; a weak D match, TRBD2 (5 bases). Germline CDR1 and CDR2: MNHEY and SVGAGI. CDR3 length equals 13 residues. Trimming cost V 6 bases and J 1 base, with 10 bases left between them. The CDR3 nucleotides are TGTGCCAGCAGCAATCCGGGGTCCTACGAGCAGTACTTC. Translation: CASSNPGSYEQYF.

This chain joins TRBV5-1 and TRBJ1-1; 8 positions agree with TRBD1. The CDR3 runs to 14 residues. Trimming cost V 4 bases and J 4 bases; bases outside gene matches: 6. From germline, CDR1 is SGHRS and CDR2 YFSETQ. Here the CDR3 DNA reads TGCGCCAGCAGCCCTGGGACAGGTAGCACTGAAGCTTTCTTT. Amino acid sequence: CASSPGTGSTEAFF.

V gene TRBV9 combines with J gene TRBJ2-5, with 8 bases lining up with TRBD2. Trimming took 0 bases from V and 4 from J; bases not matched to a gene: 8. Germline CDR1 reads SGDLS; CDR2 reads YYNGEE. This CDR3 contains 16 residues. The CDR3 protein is CASSVAGLGSAETQYF. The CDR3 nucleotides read TGTGCCAGCAGCGTAGCGGGACTAGGATCCGCAGAGACCCAGTACTTC.

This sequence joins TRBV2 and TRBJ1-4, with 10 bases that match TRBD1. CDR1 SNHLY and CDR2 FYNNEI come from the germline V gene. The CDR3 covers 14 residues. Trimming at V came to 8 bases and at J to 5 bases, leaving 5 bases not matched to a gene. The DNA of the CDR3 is TGTGCCAGCGGACAGGGGGGATTGAATGAAAAACTGTTTTTT. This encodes CASGQGGLNEKLFF.

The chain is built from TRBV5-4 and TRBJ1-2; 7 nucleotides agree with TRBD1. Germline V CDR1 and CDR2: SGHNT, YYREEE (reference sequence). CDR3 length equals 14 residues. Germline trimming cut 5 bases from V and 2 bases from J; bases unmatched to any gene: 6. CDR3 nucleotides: TGTGCCAGCAGTTCAGGGGGTAGCAACTATGGCTACACCTTC. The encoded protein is CASSSGGSNYGYTF. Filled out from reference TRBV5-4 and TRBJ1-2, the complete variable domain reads ETGVTQSPTHLIKTRGQQVTLRCSSQSGHNTVSWYQQALGQGPQFIFQYYREEENGRGNFPPRFSGLQFPNYSSELNVNALELDDSALYLCASSSGGSNYGYTFGSGTRLTVV.

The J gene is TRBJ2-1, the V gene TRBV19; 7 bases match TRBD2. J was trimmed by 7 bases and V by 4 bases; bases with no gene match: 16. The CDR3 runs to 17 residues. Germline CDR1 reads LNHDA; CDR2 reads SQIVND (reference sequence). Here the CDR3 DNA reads TGTGCCAGTAGTACTTTGAGTTCTGGGAGGGCCGGGAATGAGCAGTTCTTC. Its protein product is CASSTLSSGRAGNEQFF.

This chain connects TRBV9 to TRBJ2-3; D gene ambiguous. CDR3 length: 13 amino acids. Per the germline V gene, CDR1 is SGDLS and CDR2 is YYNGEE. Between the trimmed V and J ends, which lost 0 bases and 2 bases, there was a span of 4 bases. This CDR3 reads CASSVVATDTQYF. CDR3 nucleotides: TGTGCCAGCAGCGTAGTGGCCACAGATACGCAGTATTTT.